The 2 T cell receptor beta chains below come from one sample, sequenced in a study of T cell changes during pregnancy in multiple sclerosis. TCRdb keeps only in-frame clones here, not all; method: immunoSEQ multiplex PCR. The table includes about 35,000 clones, roughly nine tenths detected once. The sequencing used CD4+ T cells from peripheral blood mononuclear cells, collected after pregnancy. The receptor source for this set is a female donor in good health, enrolled as a control in a pregnancy study.

The table lists this clone with a count of one. The chain employs TRBV6-1 and TRBJ2-1; no clear D gene. The ends were cut back, 6 bases at V and 7 bases at J, with 16 bases in the middle. The germline V gene encodes CDR1 MNHNS and CDR2 SASEGT. CDR3 size: 14 residues. The CDR3 region is CASSLGLTRNEQFF. For the CDR3, the DNA is TGTGCCAGCAGCTTGGGCCTAACAAGGAATGAGCAGTTCTTC.

V gene TRBV6-5 combines with J gene TRBJ1-1, with a weak D call TRBD1 (6 bases). The V gene lost 2 bases and the J gene lost 4 bases, with 14 bases spanning the gap. Germline V gene sequence: CDR1 MNHEY, CDR2 SVGAGI. The CDR3 consists of 15 residues. The CDR3 sequence is CASSYGGGFSTEAFF. DNA of the CDR3: TGTGCCAGCAGTTACGGGGGCGGATTCAGCACTGAAGCTTTCTTT.